Following are 30 T cell receptor beta chains from one sample sequenced in a study of cytomegalovirus exposure and HLA in healthy donors. 60 Vbeta and 13 Jbeta primers were used in PCR. The assay was immunoSEQ multiplex PCR, and TCRdb's table has in-frame clones only and misses some. The sample gives fewer than 200,000 clones, approximately 81% of which show up once; 0.95% to 1.3% is in the top ten. Sequenced input: PBMCs. All receptors come from a man aged 25-40 years in good health and CMV-seronegative.

Points on this clone: The same CDR3 also results from other DNA sequences found in this sample. The CDR3 bases are TGTGCCAGCAGTTGGGGAAGGGCAGGGGGTTTGAACTATGGCTACACCTTC. Translation: CASSWGRAGGLNYGYTF. The V call is TRBV2, the J call TRBJ1-2; 7 bases match TRBD1. J lost 2 bases, V lost 5 bases, and 14 bases had no gene match. The length of the CDR3 is 17 residues. The germline CDR1 and CDR2 sequences are SNHLY and FYNNEI.

This chain connects TRBV19 to TRBJ2-7, with D maybe TRBD2 (5 bases). V shed 5 bases and J shed 0 bases, with 8 bases lying between them. The CDR3 runs to 13 residues. CDR1 LNHDA and CDR2 SQIVND come from the germline V gene (reference sequence). The CDR3 loop reads CASSYRGSYEQYF. CDR3 sequence (DNA): TGTGCCAGTAGTTACCGGGGCTCCTACGAGCAGTACTTC.

This clone has more than one count but fewer than ten. The chain employs TRBV6-1 and TRBJ2-7; TRBD1 matches 9 bases. Germline trimming cut 7 bases from V and 3 bases from J; bases unmatched to any gene: 10. Germline CDR1 and CDR2: MNHNS and SASEGT. The CDR3 runs to 15 residues. The CDR3 sequence is CASTPEGTGYYEQYF. CDR3 DNA sequence: TGTGCCAGCACCCCGGAGGGGACAGGGTACTACGAGCAGTACTTC.

The DNA of the CDR3 is TGTGCCTGGAATCTAGGTGTTGTAAGAACAGATACGCAGTATTTT. Its translation: CAWNLGVVRTDTQYF. J is TRBJ2-3 and V is TRBV30; D is uncertain. CDR1 GTSNPN and CDR2 SVGIG come from the germline V gene (reference sequence). CDR3 length: 15 residues. V lost 4 bases and J lost 3, with 17 bases in between.

The chain combines TRBV28 with TRBJ1-5; D perhaps matches TRBD1 (5 bases). V was clipped by 3 bases and J by 2 bases, with 5 bases between them. This CDR3 is built from 13 residues. CDR1 is MDHEN, CDR2 SYDVKM, per germline. The CDR3 DNA sequence: TGTGCCAGCAGTTTGACAGGCAATCAGCCCCAGCATTTT. Translation: CASSLTGNQPQHF.

V and J are TRBV18 and TRBJ1-1, with 9 nucleotides matching TRBD1. With V trimmed by 0 bases and J by 1 base, 6 bases remained unmatched. Germline CDR1 reads KGHSH; CDR2 reads LQKENI. The CDR3 runs 17 residues. This CDR3 is CASSPPGTGLRNTEAFF. CDR3 nucleotides: TGTGCCAGCTCACCACCCGGGACAGGGTTGAGGAACACTGAAGCTTTCTTT. Together with reference TRBV18 and TRBJ1-1, the CDR3 gives the full variable domain: NAGVMQNPRHLVRRRGQEARLRCSPMKGHSHVYWYRQLPEEGLKFMVYLQKENIIDESGMPKERFSAEFPKEGPSILRIQQVVRGDSAAYFCASSPPGTGLRNTEAFFGQGTRLTVV.

This clone was seen once. The chain couples TRBV29-1 to TRBJ2-5; 13 bases map to TRBD2. Germline-derived CDR1 and CDR2 are SQVTM and ANQGSEA. J gave up 1 base and V 1 base, and 3 bases lay outside the gene matches. CDR3 length: 16 residues. The CDR3 spells CSVEAGLAGIQETQYF. The CDR3 DNA is TGCAGCGTTGAAGCGGGACTAGCGGGGATCCAAGAGACCCAGTACTTC. The full variable domain, with the rest looked up from reference TRBV29-1 and TRBJ2-5, is SAVISQKPSRDICQRGTSLTIQCQVDSQVTMMFWYRQQPGQSLTLIATANQGSEATYESGFVIDKFPISRPNLTFSTLTVSNMSPEDSSIYLCSVEAGLAGIQETQYFGPGTRLLVL.

The rearrangement uses TRBV7-2 and TRBJ1-4, with D unclear. Germline V gene sequence: CDR1 SGHTA, CDR2 FQGNSA. The V gene lost 5 bases and the J gene lost 8 bases, with 15 bases spanning the gap. The CDR3 consists of 14 residues. This chain's CDR3 is CASSPSVGAEKLFF. The DNA for the CDR3 is TGTGCCAGCAGCCCATCAGTGGGAGCGGAAAAACTGTTTTTT.

The rearrangement uses TRBV2 and TRBJ1-5; D may be TRBD1 (5 bases). V lost 1 base to trimming and J lost 3 bases, with 10 bases between them. This CDR3 contains 15 residues. Per germline, CDR1 SNHLY and CDR2 FYNNEI. CDR3 amino acids: CASSEGTFSNQPQHF. CDR3 coding DNA: TGTGCCAGCAGTGAAGGGACATTTTCCAATCAGCCCCAGCATTTT.

The CDR3 reads CASSPEGLVQTYEQYF. The CDR3 nucleotides are TGCGCCAGCAGCCCCGAAGGACTGGTTCAAACCTACGAGCAGTACTTC. The chain carries TRBV5-1 and TRBJ2-7, with D possibly being TRBD2 (5 bases). The CDR3 spans 16 residues. Germline V gene sequence: CDR1 SGHRS, CDR2 YFSETQ. V shed 4 bases and J shed 2 bases, with 19 bases lying between them.

This chain joins TRBV21-1 and TRBJ2-1; no check of the table's D call, TRBD2, against the DNA was made. TRBV21-1 is marked as a pseudogene. This CDR3 spans 18 amino acids. CDR3 bases: TGTGCCAGCAGTACCGGGACCGGCGGGACTAGCGGGAGAAGTGAGCAGTTCTTC. Amino acids: CASSTGTGGTSGRSEQFF.

This clone was recorded once. This rearrangement joins TRBV7-8 to TRBJ1-2, with no clear D. The length of the CDR3 is 15 residues. Deletions cut 2 bases from V and 2 bases from J, with 12 bases between. The V gene's germline CDR1 is SGHVS and CDR2 FQNEAQ. The CDR3 region has the DNA TGTGCCAGCAGCTTACAGACGGAGACCAACTATGGCTACACCTTC. It is translated as CASSLQTETNYGYTF.

The V gene is TRBV7-7, the J gene TRBJ2-5, with 9 bases matching TRBD1. The germline V gene encodes CDR1 SSHAT and CDR2 FNYEAQ (reference sequence). V dropped 4 bases and J dropped 3; count of bases not matched to a gene: 9. The CDR3 loop spans 16 amino acids. CDR3 DNA: TGTGCCAGCAGCTCTAAGGGACAGGGTGGTGAAGAGACCCAGTACTTC. Its protein product is CASSSKGQGGEETQYF.

The rearrangement links TRBV18 to TRBJ2-7; the match to TRBD1 covers 7 bases. CDR1 and CDR2 from the germline V gene are KGHSH and LQKENI. V trimming: 5 bases; J trimming: 6 bases; junction bases outside the gene matches: 4. The CDR3 consists of 12 residues. The CDR3 DNA sequence: TGTGCCAGCTCAGCGACAGGGCTCGAGCAGTACTTC. Translated, it gives CASSATGLEQYF.

The chain uses TRBV7-6 and TRBJ1-6; D might be TRBD1 (6 bases). V was shortened by 1 base and J by 9 bases, with 10 bases between the two germline ends. CDR3 size: 14 residues. Germline loops: CDR1 SGHVS, CDR2 FNYEAQ. The CDR3 loop reads CASSLEVRGSPLHF. Written as DNA, the CDR3 is TGTGCCAGCAGCTTAGAGGTCAGGGGTTCACCCCTCCACTTT. Together with reference TRBV7-6 and TRBJ1-6, the CDR3 gives the full variable domain: GAGVSQSPRYKVTKRGQDVALRCDPISGHVSLYWYRQALGQGPEFLTYFNYEAQQDKSGLPNDRFSAERPEGSISTLTIQRTEQRDSAMYRCASSLEVRGSPLHFGNGTRLTVT.

The chain carries TRBV19 and TRBJ1-4; 7 bases are a match to TRBD1. The CDR3 totals 14 residues. The germline gives CDR1 LNHDA, CDR2 SQIVND (reference sequence). V lost 3 bases and J lost 5; bases outside the gene matches: 3. In DNA, the CDR3 is TGTGCCAGTAGTATGGGACAGTACAATGAAAAACTGTTTTTT. Encoded protein: CASSMGQYNEKLFF.

The V and J genes are TRBV6-6 and TRBJ1-5, with 9 bases fitting TRBD1. Germline CDR1 is MNHNY and CDR2 is SVGAGI (reference sequence). The CDR3 spans 15 residues. J gave up 1 base and V 6 bases, and 4 bases lay outside the gene matches. The CDR3 region is CASSRGQGSNQPQHF. The CDR3 DNA is TGTGCCAGCAGCCGGGGACAGGGAAGCAATCAGCCCCAGCATTTT.

V usage is TRBV5-5 and J usage is TRBJ1-6; D uncertain. CDR3 length: 15 amino acids. Germline V gene sequence: CDR1 SGHKS, CDR2 YYEKEE (reference sequence). V gave up 4 bases and J gave up 10 bases, with 18 bases separating them. The CDR3 reads CASSRLGGLGSPLHF. For the CDR3, the DNA is TGTGCCAGCAGCCGCCTGGGCGGACTGGGATCACCCCTCCACTTT.

The gene calls are TRBV19 and TRBJ1-4; unclear D gene. With 5 bases removed from V and 3 bases from J, the gap between germline ends came to 13 bases. The CDR3 consists of 15 residues. In germline, CDR1 is LNHDA, CDR2 SQIVND (reference sequence). For the CDR3, the DNA is TGTGCCAGTAGTGCCCGCCGGGTGGCTAATGAAAAACTGTTTTTT. This codes for CASSARRVANEKLFF.

This chain connects TRBV2 to TRBJ1-1, with 11 bases matching TRBD1. Looked up from germline, CDR1 is SNHLY and CDR2 is FYNNEI. V dropped 6 bases and J dropped 1; count of bases not matched to a gene: 1. The CDR3 is 14 residues long. CDR3 nucleotide sequence: TGTGCCAGCAGGGGACAGGGGGGGAACACTGAAGCTTTCTTT. Protein: CASRGQGGNTEAFF.

The V gene is TRBV28, the J gene TRBJ2-7, with 9 bases identical to TRBD2. V was clipped by 6 bases and J by 9 bases; unmatched bases: 12. Germline loops: CDR1 MDHEN, CDR2 SYDVKM. The CDR3 totals 14 residues. The CDR3 DNA is TGTGCCAGCAGCCTAGGACTAGCGTTCATCGGGCAGTACTTC. This sequence encodes CASSLGLAFIGQYF.

The J gene is TRBJ2-1, the V gene TRBV4-3, with 10 bases fitting TRBD2. This CDR3 has 14 amino acids. Germline assignment: CDR1 LGHNA and CDR2 YSLEER. J lost 9 bases, V lost 3 bases, and 5 bases had no gene match. CDR3: CASSHGLAAGEQFF. CDR3 nucleotide sequence: TGCGCCAGCAGCCATGGACTAGCGGCCGGTGAGCAGTTCTTC.

The genes are TRBV29-1 and TRBJ2-5; TRBD1 matches 8 bases. The DNA matches TRBJ2-7 better at its end, which makes the J call doubtful. Germline V gene lookup returns CDR1 SQVTM and CDR2 ANQGSEA. CDR3 length: 12 residues. The CDR3 sequence is CSVGGTGREQYF. The CDR3 nucleotides read TGCAGCGTTGGGGGGACAGGTCGCGAGCAGTACTTC.

The chain carries TRBV6-1 and TRBJ2-2; TRBD1 agrees at 7 bases. The CDR3 extends over 15 amino acids. J lost 6 bases, V lost 6 bases, and 10 bases had no gene match. CDR1 and CDR2 (germline): MNHNS, SASEGT. The CDR3 spells CASRAHTTGPGELFF. The DNA for the CDR3 is TGTGCCAGCAGAGCACACACGACAGGGCCCGGGGAGCTGTTTTTT.

In its sample, this clone was seen once. The chain employs TRBV7-2 and TRBJ2-3, with 10 bases lining up with TRBD2. V shed 2 bases and J 1 base; nucleotides not matched to a gene: 3. This CDR3 has 16 residues. Looked up from germline, CDR1 is SGHTA and CDR2 is FQGNSA. The CDR3 DNA sequence: TGTGCCAGCAGCTTACTAGCGGGAGTTGGCACAGATACGCAGTATTTT. Amino acid sequence: CASSLLAGVGTDTQYF.

The chain combines TRBV6-6 with TRBJ2-5, with 9 bases fitting TRBD1. The J call is uncertain, as TRBJ2-7 better fits the DNA end. This CDR3 is built from 16 residues. Germline V gene lookup returns CDR1 MNHNY and CDR2 SVGAGI (reference sequence). The CDR3 protein is CASSYPTGGVTYEQYF. As DNA, the CDR3 is TGTGCCAGCAGTTACCCTACAGGGGGCGTCACCTACGAGCAGTACTTC.

This clone is a singleton in its sample. This sequence joins TRBV7-2 and TRBJ2-1; 8 nucleotides agree with TRBD2. Per the germline V gene, CDR1 is SGHTA and CDR2 is FQGNSA. The CDR3 totals 15 residues. V trimming: 2 bases; J trimming: 2 bases; junction bases outside the gene matches: 2. The CDR3 nucleotides are TGTGCCAGCAGCTTATCAGCGGGAGCCTACAATGAGCAGTTCTTC. This codes for CASSLSAGAYNEQFF.

This clone was detected a few times. The chain couples TRBV5-4 to TRBJ2-3; 7 bases match TRBD2. Per the germline V gene, CDR1 is SGHNT and CDR2 is YYREEE (reference sequence). V gave up 3 bases and J gave up 0 bases; unmatched junction bases: 4. This CDR3 comprises 15 residues. CDR3 loop: CASSSSGVSTDTQYF. DNA of the CDR3: TGTGCCAGCAGCTCGAGCGGGGTTAGCACAGATACGCAGTATTTT.

CDR3 protein: CASSETGQGKLQQYF. The CDR3 DNA reads as TGTGCCAGCAGCGAAACAGGACAGGGTAAACTTCAGCAGTACTTC. The genes are TRBV11-2 and TRBJ2-7, with TRBD1 matching 8 bases. Trimming at V came to 5 bases and at J to 8 bases, leaving 14 bases not matched to a gene. This CDR3 is 15 amino acids long. The germline V gene has CDR1 SGHAT and CDR2 FQNNGV.

The chain links TRBV10-3 to TRBJ1-2; D may be TRBD1 (6 bases). The germline V and J ends were trimmed by 3 bases and 1 base, with 18 bases remaining between them. The CDR3 consists of 17 residues. Per germline, CDR1 ENHRY and CDR2 SYGVKD. The CDR3 bases are TGTGCCATCAGTGATATTAGAATGGACAGACTTAACTATGGCTACACCTTC. Its translation: CAISDIRMDRLNYGYTF.